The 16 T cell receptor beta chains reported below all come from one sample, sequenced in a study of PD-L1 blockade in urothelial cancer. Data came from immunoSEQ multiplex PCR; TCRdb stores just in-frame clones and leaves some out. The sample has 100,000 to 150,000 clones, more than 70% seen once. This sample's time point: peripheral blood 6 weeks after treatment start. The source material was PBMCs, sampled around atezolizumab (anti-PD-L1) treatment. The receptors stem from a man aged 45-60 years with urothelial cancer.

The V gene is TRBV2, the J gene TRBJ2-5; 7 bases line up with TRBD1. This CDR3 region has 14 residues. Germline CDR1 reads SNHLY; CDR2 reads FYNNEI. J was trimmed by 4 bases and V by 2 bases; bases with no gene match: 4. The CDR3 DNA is TGTGCCAGCAGTGAAAATACAGGGGTAGAGACCCAGTACTTC. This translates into CASSENTGVETQYF.

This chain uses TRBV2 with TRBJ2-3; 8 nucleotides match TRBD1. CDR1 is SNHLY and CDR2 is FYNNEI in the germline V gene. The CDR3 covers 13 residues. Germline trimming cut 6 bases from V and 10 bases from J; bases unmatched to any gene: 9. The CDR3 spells CASREGVQGAQYF. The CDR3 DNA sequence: TGTGCCAGCAGGGAGGGAGTACAGGGGGCGCAGTATTTT.

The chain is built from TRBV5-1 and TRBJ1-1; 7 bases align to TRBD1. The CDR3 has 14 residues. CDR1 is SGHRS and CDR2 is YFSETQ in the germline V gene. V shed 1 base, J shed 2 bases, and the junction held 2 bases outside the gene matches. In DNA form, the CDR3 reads TGCGCCAGCAGCTTGCGGACAGGTAACACTGAAGCTTTCTTT. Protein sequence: CASSLRTGNTEAFF.

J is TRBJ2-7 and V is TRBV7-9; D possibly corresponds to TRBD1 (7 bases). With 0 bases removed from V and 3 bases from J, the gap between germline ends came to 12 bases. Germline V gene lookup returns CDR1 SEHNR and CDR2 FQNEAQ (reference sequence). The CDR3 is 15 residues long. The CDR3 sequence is CASSLAAGGLYEQYF. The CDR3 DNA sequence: TGTGCCAGCAGCTTAGCGGCAGGGGGGCTCTACGAGCAGTACTTC.

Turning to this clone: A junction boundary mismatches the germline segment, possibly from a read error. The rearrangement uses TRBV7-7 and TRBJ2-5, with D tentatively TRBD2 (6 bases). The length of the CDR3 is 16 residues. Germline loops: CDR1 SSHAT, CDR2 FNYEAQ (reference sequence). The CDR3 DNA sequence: TGTGCTAGCAGCTTAGGAGGGCTAGCATGGCAAGAGACCCAGTACTTC. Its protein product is CASSLGGLAWQETQYF. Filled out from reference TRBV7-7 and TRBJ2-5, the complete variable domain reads GAGVSQSPRYKVTKRGQDVTLRCDPISSHATLYWYQQALGQGPEFLTYFNYEAQPDKSGLPSDRFSAERPEGSISTLTIQRTEQRDSAMYRCASSLGGLAWQETQYFGPGTRLLVL.

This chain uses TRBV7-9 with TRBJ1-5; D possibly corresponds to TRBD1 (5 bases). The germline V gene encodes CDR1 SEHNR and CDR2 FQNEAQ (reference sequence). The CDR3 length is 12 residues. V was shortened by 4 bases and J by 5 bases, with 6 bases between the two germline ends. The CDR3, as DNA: TGTGCCAGCAGCTCACAGGATCAGCCCCAGCATTTT. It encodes CASSSQDQPQHF.

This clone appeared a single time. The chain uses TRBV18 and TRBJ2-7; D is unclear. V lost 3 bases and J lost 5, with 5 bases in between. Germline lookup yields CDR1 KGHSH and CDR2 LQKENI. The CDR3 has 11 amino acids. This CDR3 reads CASSPRDEQYF. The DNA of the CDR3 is TGTGCCAGCTCACCGAGAGACGAGCAGTACTTC.

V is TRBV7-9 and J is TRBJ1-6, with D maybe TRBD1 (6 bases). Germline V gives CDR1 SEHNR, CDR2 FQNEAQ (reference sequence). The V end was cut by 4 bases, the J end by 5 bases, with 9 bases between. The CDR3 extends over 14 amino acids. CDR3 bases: TGTGCCAGCAGCTGGGGACACGATAATTCACCCCTCCACTTT. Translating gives CASSWGHDNSPLHF.

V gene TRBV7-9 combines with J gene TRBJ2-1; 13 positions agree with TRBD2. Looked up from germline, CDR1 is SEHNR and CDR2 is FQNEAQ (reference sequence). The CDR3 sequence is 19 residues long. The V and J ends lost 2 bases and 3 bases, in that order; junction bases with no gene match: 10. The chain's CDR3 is CASSLRVGWTSGSYNEQFF. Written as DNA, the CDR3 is TGTGCCAGCAGCTTAAGGGTGGGGTGGACTAGCGGGAGCTACAATGAGCAGTTCTTC.

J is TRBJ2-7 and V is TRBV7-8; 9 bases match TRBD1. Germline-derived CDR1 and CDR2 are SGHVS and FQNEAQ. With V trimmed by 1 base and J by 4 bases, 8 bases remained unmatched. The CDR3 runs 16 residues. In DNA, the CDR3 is TGTGCCAGCAGCTTAGGAACCGGGACAGGGAGGTACGAGCAGTACTTC. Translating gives CASSLGTGTGRYEQYF.

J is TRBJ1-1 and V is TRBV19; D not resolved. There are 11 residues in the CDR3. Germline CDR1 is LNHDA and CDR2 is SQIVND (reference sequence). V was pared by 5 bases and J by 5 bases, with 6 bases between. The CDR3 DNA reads TGTGCCAGTAGTTTGCGGACTGAAGCTTTCTTT. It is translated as CASSLRTEAFF.

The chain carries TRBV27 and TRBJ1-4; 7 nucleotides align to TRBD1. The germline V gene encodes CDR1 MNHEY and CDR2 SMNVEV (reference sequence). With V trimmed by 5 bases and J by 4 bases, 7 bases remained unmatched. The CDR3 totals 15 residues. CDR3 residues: CASSTDRVGNEKLFF. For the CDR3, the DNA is TGTGCCAGCAGTACCGACAGGGTCGGTAATGAAAAACTGTTTTTT.

CDR3 sequence reads: CASSPFPEPRTEAFF. DNA of the CDR3: TGTGCCAGTAGCCCTTTCCCGGAGCCGAGGACTGAAGCTTTCTTT. V gene TRBV19 combines with J gene TRBJ1-1; no reliable D call. From germline, CDR1 is LNHDA and CDR2 SQIVND (reference sequence). V was shortened by 6 bases and J by 5 bases, with 19 bases between the two germline ends. The length of the CDR3 is 15 residues.

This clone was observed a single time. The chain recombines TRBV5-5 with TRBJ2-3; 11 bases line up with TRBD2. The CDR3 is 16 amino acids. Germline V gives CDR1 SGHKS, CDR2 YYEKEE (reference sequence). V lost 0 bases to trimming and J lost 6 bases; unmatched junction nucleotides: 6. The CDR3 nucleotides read TGTGCCAGCAGCTTGGGGGCTAGCGGGAGGTTCGATACGCAGTATTTT. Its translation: CASSLGASGRFDTQYF.

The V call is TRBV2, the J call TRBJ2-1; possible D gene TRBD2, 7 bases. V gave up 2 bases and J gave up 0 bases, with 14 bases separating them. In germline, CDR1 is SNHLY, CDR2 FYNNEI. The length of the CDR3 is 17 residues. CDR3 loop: CASSELGGLSSYNEQFF. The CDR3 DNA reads TGTGCCAGCAGTGAACTGGGGGGGCTAAGCTCCTACAATGAGCAGTTCTTC.

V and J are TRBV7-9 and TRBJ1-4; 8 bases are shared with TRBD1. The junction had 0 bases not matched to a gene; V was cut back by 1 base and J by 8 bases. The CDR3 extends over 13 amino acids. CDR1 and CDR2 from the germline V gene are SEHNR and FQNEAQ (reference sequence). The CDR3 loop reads CASSLGQGEKLFF. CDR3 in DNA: TGTGCCAGCAGCTTAGGACAGGGGGAAAAACTGTTTTTT.